This section outlines one T cell receptor (beta chain) sequence together with its context. Its antigen remains unidentified. The sample belongs to a study of memory CD4+ T cells and cytomegalovirus serostatus. Single viable CD3+CD4+CD8-CD45RO+ cells were sorted as the memory CD4+ T cells. Total CD4+ T cells were enriched by CD4 positive selection. TCRdb's copy holds only in-frame clones and misses some; the assay was immunoSEQ multiplex PCR. Of about 82,000 clones in the sample, over 80% are singletons; the top ten hold around 0.78%. Regarding the study as a whole: Each of around 69 CMV-associated TCRbeta sequences occurred in one to five individuals.

This CDR3 is 12 amino acids long. In germline, CDR1 is LNHDA, CDR2 SQIVND (reference sequence). Deletions cut 1 base from V and 8 bases from J, with 8 bases between. Sequencing used memory CD4+ T cells from blood. V gene TRBV19 combines with J gene TRBJ1-2; D is uncertain. This TCR was recovered from an adult in good health and CMV-seronegative. CDR3 protein: CASSIGRLGYTF. In DNA form, the CDR3 reads TGTGCCAGTAGTATAGGCCGATTGGGCTACACCTTC.